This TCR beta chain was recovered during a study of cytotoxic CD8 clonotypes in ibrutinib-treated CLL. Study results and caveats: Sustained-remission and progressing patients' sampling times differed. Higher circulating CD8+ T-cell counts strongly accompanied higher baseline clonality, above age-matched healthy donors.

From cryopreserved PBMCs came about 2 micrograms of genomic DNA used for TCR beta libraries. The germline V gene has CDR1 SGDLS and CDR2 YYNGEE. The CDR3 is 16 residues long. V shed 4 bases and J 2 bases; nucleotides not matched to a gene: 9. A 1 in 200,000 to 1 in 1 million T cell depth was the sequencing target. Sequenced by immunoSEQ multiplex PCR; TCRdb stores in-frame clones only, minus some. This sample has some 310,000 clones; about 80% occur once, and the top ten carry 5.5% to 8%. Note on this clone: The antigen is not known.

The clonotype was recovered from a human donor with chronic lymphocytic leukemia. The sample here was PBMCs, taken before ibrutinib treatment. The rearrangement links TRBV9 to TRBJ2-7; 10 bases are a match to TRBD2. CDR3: CASSPSALAGAYEQYF. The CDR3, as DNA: TGTGCCAGCAGCCCCAGCGCCCTAGCGGGGGCCTACGAGCAGTACTTC.